The rows below give T cell receptor beta chains drawn from one sample of a study of T cells in Graves' hyperthyroidism and ophthalmopathy. One entry per CDR3 protein, called by TCRdb with MiXCR from the multiplex PCR reads. Among 350,000 or so distinct CDR3 sequences listed, over 15% were seen once. The specimen sequenced was blood. The receptors derive from a woman aged 45-59 years with Graves' hyperthyroidism. CDR3s include the opening cysteine and the closing phenylalanine or tryptophan. Fields, in order: V gene, D gene, clone size, J gene, CDR3 DNA, CDR3 protein. The D gene is left open where the match is weak. Clone size is stated in some rows and not others, as once, few, many or a class when expanded.

v_call: TRBV7-8; d_call: TRBD1; clone_size: few; j_call: TRBJ1-1; cdr3_nt: TGTGCCAGCAGCACTCCGGAATCCAGGGGGGCTTTCTTT; cdr3_aa: CASSTPESRGAFF
v_call: TRBV28; d_call: TRBD1; clone_size: many; j_call: TRBJ2-7; cdr3_nt: TGTGCCAGCAGTTTATATGGGTTAGGGACAGGGGGGTACGAGCAGTACTTC; cdr3_aa: CASSLYGLGTGGYEQYF
v_call: TRBV18; d_call: .; clone_size: .; j_call: TRBJ2-3; cdr3_nt: TGTGTCAGCTCAGGGACGGAAGGAACAGATACGCAGTATTTT; cdr3_aa: CVSSGTEGTDTQYF
v_call: TRBV19; d_call: .; clone_size: .; j_call: TRBJ1-2; cdr3_nt: TGTGCCAGTAGTATTTCTCACCTTGGGGACTATGGCTACACCTTC; cdr3_aa: CASSISHLGDYGYTF
v_call: TRBV20-1; d_call: .; clone_size: .; j_call: TRBJ1-5; cdr3_nt: TGCAGTGCTAGGGGCGGCAATCAGCCCCAGCATTTT; cdr3_aa: CSARGGNQPQHF
v_call: TRBV3-1; d_call: TRBD1; clone_size: .; j_call: TRBJ1-6; cdr3_nt: TGTGCCAGCAGCCAACCCGGACAGGGGATGTATTCACCCCTCCACTTT; cdr3_aa: CASSQPGQGMYSPLHF
v_call: TRBV5-4; d_call: TRBD2; clone_size: .; j_call: TRBJ2-3; cdr3_nt: TGTGCCAGCAGACCGACTAGCGGCCCCCTCACAGATACGCAGTATTTT; cdr3_aa: CASRPTSGPLTDTQYF
v_call: TRBV4-1; d_call: TRBD1; clone_size: few; j_call: TRBJ2-7; cdr3_nt: TGCGCCAGCAGCCAAGAGGGGACAGTTTCCTACGAGCAGTACTTC; cdr3_aa: CASSQEGTVSYEQYF
v_call: TRBV14; d_call: .; clone_size: few; j_call: TRBJ2-1; cdr3_nt: TGTGCCAGCAGCCAAGAAGTGGATGAGCAGTTCTTC; cdr3_aa: CASSQEVDEQFF
v_call: TRBV20-1; d_call: .; clone_size: many; j_call: TRBJ2-1; cdr3_nt: TGCAGTGCTAGGATCCCTAGCCACGTAAACAATGAGCAGTTCTTC; cdr3_aa: CSARIPSHVNNEQFF
v_call: TRBV2; d_call: .; clone_size: many; j_call: TRBJ1-2; cdr3_nt: TGTGCCAGCAGTGCGGGGGCGTATGGCTACACCTTC; cdr3_aa: CASSAGAYGYTF
v_call: TRBV5-6; d_call: .; clone_size: .; j_call: TRBJ2-7; cdr3_nt: TGTGCCAGCAGCTTTGGGGTCGGATCCTACGAGCAGTACTTC; cdr3_aa: CASSFGVGSYEQYF
v_call: TRBV28; d_call: .; clone_size: .; j_call: TRBJ1-2; cdr3_nt: TGTGCCAGCAGTCCACCAACGGGGGATGGCTACACCTTC; cdr3_aa: CASSPPTGDGYTF
v_call: TRBV3-1; d_call: .; clone_size: many; j_call: TRBJ1-1; cdr3_nt: TGTGCCAGCAGCCTTTCCAGTTGGGGGCTGAACACTGAAGCTTTCTTT; cdr3_aa: CASSLSSWGLNTEAFF
v_call: TRBV4-1; d_call: .; clone_size: few; j_call: TRBJ1-2; cdr3_nt: TGCGCCAGCAGCCAAGCCGGGGGGCAATCCTATGGCTACACCTTC; cdr3_aa: CASSQAGGQSYGYTF
v_call: TRBV7-9; d_call: .; clone_size: many; j_call: TRBJ1-5; cdr3_nt: TGTGCCAGCAGCCCCGGGGATTATGGGCCCCAGCATTTT; cdr3_aa: CASSPGDYGPQHF
v_call: TRBV18; d_call: .; clone_size: many; j_call: TRBJ1-2; cdr3_nt: TGTGCCAGCTCACCGGGACGGAACTATGGCTACACCTTC; cdr3_aa: CASSPGRNYGYTF
v_call: TRBV5-1; d_call: .; clone_size: many; j_call: TRBJ1-1; cdr3_nt: TGCGCCAGCCGGGGGGGGAACACTGAAGCTTTCTTT; cdr3_aa: CASRGGNTEAFF
v_call: TRBV30; d_call: TRBD2; clone_size: .; j_call: TRBJ2-1; cdr3_nt: TGTGCCTGGAGTCTGGCGGGAGGAGGCGGCAATGAGCAGTTCTTC; cdr3_aa: CAWSLAGGGGNEQFF
v_call: TRBV9; d_call: TRBD2; clone_size: .; j_call: TRBJ2-2; cdr3_nt: TGTGCCAGCAGCGCGGGACTACAAGACAACACCGGGGAGCTGTTTTTT; cdr3_aa: CASSAGLQDNTGELFF
v_call: TRBV6-1; d_call: .; clone_size: few; j_call: TRBJ2-3; cdr3_nt: TGTGCCAGCAGTGAAGGGGCAGGGGGGGGCACAGATACGCAGTATTTT; cdr3_aa: CASSEGAGGGTDTQYF
v_call: TRBV6-1; d_call: .; clone_size: few; j_call: TRBJ1-2; cdr3_nt: TGTGCCAGCAGTCCAGGGATCAATGACTACACCTTC; cdr3_aa: CASSPGINDYTF
v_call: TRBV11-2; d_call: .; clone_size: many; j_call: TRBJ2-3; cdr3_nt: TGTGCCAGCAGCCTGACAGGTCCGCGCACAGATACGCAGTATTTT; cdr3_aa: CASSLTGPRTDTQYF
v_call: TRBV12-5; d_call: TRBD1; clone_size: few; j_call: TRBJ1-5; cdr3_nt: TGTGCTAGTGGTTTGGAGGCAGGGGGGACGGGAGGGCCCCAGCATTTT; cdr3_aa: CASGLEAGGTGGPQHF